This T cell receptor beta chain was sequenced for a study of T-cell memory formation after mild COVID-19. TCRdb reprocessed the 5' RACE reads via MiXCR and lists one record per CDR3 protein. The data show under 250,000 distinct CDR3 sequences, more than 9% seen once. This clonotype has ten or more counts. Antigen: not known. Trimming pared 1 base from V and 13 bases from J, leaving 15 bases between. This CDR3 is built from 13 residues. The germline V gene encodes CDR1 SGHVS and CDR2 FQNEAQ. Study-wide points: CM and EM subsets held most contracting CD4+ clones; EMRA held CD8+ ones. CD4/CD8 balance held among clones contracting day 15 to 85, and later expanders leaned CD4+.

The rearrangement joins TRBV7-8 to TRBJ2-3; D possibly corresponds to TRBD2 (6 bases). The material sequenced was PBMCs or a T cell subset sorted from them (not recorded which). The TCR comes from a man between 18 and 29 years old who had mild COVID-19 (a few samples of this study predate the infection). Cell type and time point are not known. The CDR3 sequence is CASSLEYRGCEYF. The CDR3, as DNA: TGTGCCAGCAGCTTAGAATATCGGGGGTGCGAGTATTTT.